The 4 T cell receptor beta chains in this list originate from one sample, sequenced in a study of human CD8 memory T cell subsets. TCR beta was sequenced from UMI-tagged 5' RACE libraries. TCRdb re-called the 5' RACE reads and shows each CDR3 protein once, DNA omitted. Its clone listing holds approximately 4,500 distinct CDR3 sequences. The sequenced material came from CD8+ T cells from PBMCs. The source of these receptors is a human donor in good health.

The rearrangement links TRBV7-9 to TRBJ1-1; the D call from TCRdb, TRBD1, cannot be confirmed without DNA. The CDR3 has 12 amino acids. CDR1 SEHNR and CDR2 FQNEAQ come from the germline V gene (reference sequence). The CDR3 loop is CASSLRATEAFF.

The rearrangement joins TRBV7-9 to TRBJ2-3; the D call from TCRdb, TRBD2, cannot be confirmed without DNA. Germline CDR1 and CDR2: SEHNR and FQNEAQ (reference sequence). The CDR3 spans 17 residues. The CDR3 is CASIKSPKRGTTDTQYF.

This clonotype is deemed hyperexpanded by its frequency. CDR3 residues: CSAPDPGQGHQPQHF. V gene TRBV20-1 combines with J gene TRBJ1-5; without DNA, the TCRdb call of TRBD1 cannot be checked. This CDR3 has 15 amino acids. Germline V lookup: CDR1 DFQATT, CDR2 SNEGSKA (reference sequence).

This clonotype is identified as medium-sized (0.01 to 0.1%) from frequency. The chain recombines TRBV20-1 with TRBJ1-5; absent DNA, TCRdb's TRBD1 call cannot be checked. Germline values: CDR1 DFQATT, CDR2 SNEGSKA (reference sequence). CDR3 length equals 13 residues. The CDR3 loop reads CSVTDRENQPQHF.